This T cell receptor (beta chain) was obtained from a study of brain T cells in children with intractable seizures. Study results and limitations: Patients' HCMV serostatus was unknown; virus specificity rests on CDR3 similarity alone.

Sequencing was limited to surgery cases with top T cell transcript signatures in brain tissue. Pre-surgery treatment included at least one anti-epileptic drug. Profiled with immunoSEQ multiplex PCR; TCRdb holds only in-frame clones, not every one. Of more than 7,500 clones listed, around 73% are singletons. As regards this clone: Antigen specificity is unknown.

Germline V gene sequence: CDR1 LNHDA, CDR2 SQIVND (reference sequence). After removal of 5 bases from V and 4 bases from J, the junction contained 9 bases not matched to a gene. The CDR3 is 15 residues long. The V and J genes are TRBV19 and TRBJ1-1; 8 nucleotides align to TRBD1. The TCR was taken from a boy under two years old with tuberous sclerosis and intractable seizures. The starting material was resected brain tissue, obtained at surgery. For the CDR3, the DNA is TGTGCCAGTAGTCTCTCTCGGACAGGGCTCACTGAAGCTTTCTTT. This encodes CASSLSRTGLTEAFF.